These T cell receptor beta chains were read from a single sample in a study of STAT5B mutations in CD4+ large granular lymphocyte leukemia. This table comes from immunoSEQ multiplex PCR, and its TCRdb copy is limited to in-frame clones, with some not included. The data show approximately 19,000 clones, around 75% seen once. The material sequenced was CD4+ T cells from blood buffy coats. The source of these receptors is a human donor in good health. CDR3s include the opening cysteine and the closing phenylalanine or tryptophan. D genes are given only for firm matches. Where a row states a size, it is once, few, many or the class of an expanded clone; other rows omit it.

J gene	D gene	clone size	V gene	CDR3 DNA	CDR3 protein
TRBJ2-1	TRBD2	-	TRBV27	TGTGCCAGCAGTTTTACTAGCGGGAGGGCCAGATCCTACAATGAGCAGTTCTTC	CASSFTSGRARSYNEQFF
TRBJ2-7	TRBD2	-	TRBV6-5	TGTGCCAGCGGCCTCGGGGGGAGGGAGCAGTACTTC	CASGLGGREQYF
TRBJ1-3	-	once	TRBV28	TGTGCCAGCAGTTTTGGTGGCTCTGGAAACACCATATATTTT	CASSFGGSGNTIYF
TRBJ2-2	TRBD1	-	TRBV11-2	TGTGCCAGCAGCTTATGGGGACAGGTGAACACCGGGGAGCTGTTTTTT	CASSLWGQVNTGELFF
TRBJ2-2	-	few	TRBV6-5	TGTGCCAGCAGTTACAGACGCACCGGGGAGCTGTTTTTT	CASSYRRTGELFF
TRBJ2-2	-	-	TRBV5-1	TGCGCCAGCAGCTCACTCCGGGACCACTGGGCCGGGGAGCTGTTTTTT	CASSSLRDHWAGELFF
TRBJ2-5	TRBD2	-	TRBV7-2	TGTGCCAGCAGCCCTACTAGCGGGAGGGCAGAGACCCAGTACTTC	CASSPTSGRAETQYF
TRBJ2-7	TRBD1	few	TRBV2	TGTGCCAGCAGAGGACAGGGCTGGGGCGAGCAGTACTTC	CASRGQGWGEQYF
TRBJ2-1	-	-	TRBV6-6	TGTGCCAGCTGTCGGGGAGGCAACAATGAGCAGTTCTTC	CASCRGGNNEQFF
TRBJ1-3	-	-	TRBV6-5	TGTGCCAGCAGTTACTACAGATCTGGAAACACCATATATTTT	CASSYYRSGNTIYF
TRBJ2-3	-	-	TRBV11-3	TGTGCCAGCAGCTTCAATACAGACCTATTAATGGGCGATACGCAGTATTTT	CASSFNTDLLMGDTQYF
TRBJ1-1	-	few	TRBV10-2	TGCGCCAGCAGTGTGACGGGGGACAACACTGAAGCTTTCTTT	CASSVTGDNTEAFF
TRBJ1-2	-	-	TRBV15	TGTGCCACCAGCACCGCCAGGACCTATGGCTACACCTTC	CATSTARTYGYTF
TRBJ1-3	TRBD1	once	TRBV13	TGTGCCAGCAGCGCGGGACAGTCCTCTGGAAACACCATATATTTT	CASSAGQSSGNTIYF
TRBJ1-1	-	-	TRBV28	TGTGCCAGCAGAACCCAAAACACTGAAGCTTTCTTT	CASRTQNTEAFF
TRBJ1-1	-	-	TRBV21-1	TGTGCCAGCAGCAGGATCTCGAGTCCTGAAGCTTTCTTT	CASSRISSPEAFF
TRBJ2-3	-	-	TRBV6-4	TGTGCCAGCAGCTATCAGGTCACAGATACGCAGTATTTT	CASSYQVTDTQYF